These 21 T cell receptor beta chains came from one sample sequenced in a study of blood T cells in healthy people across ages. A J-beta primer mix and a sample-barcoded 5' primer were used in a second PCR of about 7 to 12 cycles. TCRdb processed the 5' RACE reads anew with MiXCR; each CDR3 protein has one entry. In the table there are some 1.5 million distinct CDR3 sequences, approximately 30% of which are singletons. Sequencing used blood. Receptors originate from a woman younger than 45 in good health.

This clonotype was seen many times. The chain has TRBV6-5 and TRBJ2-7, with a tentative D call TRBD1 (6 bases). V shed 7 bases and J shed 6 bases, with 13 bases lying between them. The CDR3 sequence is 12 residues long. Germline CDR1 and CDR2: MNHEY and SVGAGI. In DNA form, the CDR3 reads TGTGCCAGCACTAACAGGGTTTCCGAGCAGTACTTC. The encoded protein is CASTNRVSEQYF.

In its sample, this clonotype was seen many times. The chain uses TRBV20-1 and TRBJ2-5; D gene unclear. There are 11 residues in the CDR3. V lost 3 bases, J lost 2 bases, and 4 bases lay in between. Germline V gene sequence: CDR1 DFQATT, CDR2 SNEGSKA (reference sequence). The CDR3: CSARKQETQYF. CDR3 coding DNA: TGCAGTGCTAGGAAGCAAGAGACCCAGTACTTC.

This clonotype was detected ten times or more. This sequence joins TRBV2 and TRBJ2-1, with D tentatively TRBD1 (6 bases). Germline values: CDR1 SNHLY, CDR2 FYNNEI. Trimming took 0 bases from V and 9 from J, leaving 9 bases between them. The CDR3 runs to 13 residues. In nucleotides, the CDR3 is TGTGCCAGCAGTGAAGCGAGGGGGAGTGAGCAGTTCTTC. It specifies CASSEARGSEQFF.

The sample holds a few counts of this clonotype. This chain connects TRBV3-1 to TRBJ1-3, with a tentative D call TRBD1 (5 bases). This CDR3 spans 16 amino acids. Trimming removed 0 bases at V and 3 bases at J, with 12 bases between. The germline V gene has CDR1 LGHDT and CDR2 YNNKEL (reference sequence). The CDR3 region is CASSQELAGGGNTIYF. In nucleotides, the CDR3 is TGTGCCAGCAGCCAAGAGCTGGCGGGGGGTGGAAACACCATATATTTT. Looking up the rest from reference TRBV3-1 and TRBJ1-3 gives the full variable domain: DTAVSQTPKYLVTQMGNDKSIKCEQNLGHDTMYWYKQDSKKFLKIMFSYNNKELIINETVPNRFSPKSPDKAHLNLHINSLELGDSAVYFCASSQELAGGGNTIYFGEGSWLTVV.

As to this clonotype: This may come from a read error, since a much larger clone is one base off. The chain employs TRBV4-1 and TRBJ2-7; 7 nucleotides align to TRBD1. The CDR3 is made up of 16 amino acids. Germline loops: CDR1 MGHRA, CDR2 YSYEKL. In DNA, the CDR3 is TGCGCCAGCGGCCAAGAGGTGACAGGGATCTCCTACGAGCAGTACTTC. It encodes CASGQEVTGISYEQYF.

This clonotype was picked up many times. V is TRBV18 and J is TRBJ2-7, with 10 bases that match TRBD1. CDR3 length: 13 amino acids. Germline lookup yields CDR1 KGHSH and CDR2 LQKENI. With 3 bases clipped from V and 5 bases from J, the junction kept 1 base outside the gene matches. In nucleotides, the CDR3 is TGTGCCAGCTCACCGGGGACAGGGGACGAGCAGTACTTC. Translation: CASSPGTGDEQYF.

A word on this clonotype: Just one base apart from a much larger clone, this may be a read error. Because it lacks the conserved phenylalanine or tryptophan at the end, this CDR3 is likely a read error. This chain links TRBV3-1 with TRBJ1-2; unclear D gene. The CDR3 covers 14 residues. CDR1 is LGHDT, CDR2 YNNKEL, per germline (reference sequence). V gave up 3 bases and J gave up 8 bases, with 16 bases separating them. The CDR3 nucleotides are TGTGCCAGCAGCCATAGGACCCCTGAGGGCGGCTACACCTGC. It is translated as CASSHRTPEGGYTC.

J is TRBJ2-7 and V is TRBV27; D possibly corresponds to TRBD2 (6 bases). The V gene's germline CDR1 is MNHEY and CDR2 SMNVEV (reference sequence). The CDR3 has 14 amino acids. Trimming took 7 bases from V and 2 from J, leaving 15 bases between them. CDR3 sequence (DNA): TGTGCCAGCAAGGAGGAGGGGCAACCCTACGAGCAGTACTTC. Amino acids: CASKEEGQPYEQYF.

In this sample, this clonotype turned up a few times. As DNA, the CDR3 is TGTGCCAGCAGGGGACAGGGAAGGAATCAGCCCCAGCATTTT. This translates into CASRGQGRNQPQHF. The chain employs TRBV6-5 and TRBJ1-5; 9 positions agree with TRBD1. V lost 6 bases to trimming and J lost 4 bases; unmatched junction nucleotides: 4. This CDR3 has 14 amino acids. CDR1 is MNHEY, CDR2 SVGAGI, per germline.

This clonotype showed up many times. The rearrangement joins TRBV20-1 to TRBJ2-1; 12 positions match TRBD2. CDR3 length equals 15 residues. The V gene's germline CDR1 is DFQATT and CDR2 SNEGSKA (reference sequence). V gave up 6 bases and J gave up 4 bases; unmatched junction bases: 7. The CDR3 protein is CSASLLAGGYNEQFF. The CDR3 DNA follows: TGCAGTGCCAGCCTACTAGCGGGGGGTTACAATGAGCAGTTCTTC.

V is TRBV5-1 and J is TRBJ1-2; TRBD1 agrees at 9 bases. The CDR3 runs to 14 residues. Germline CDR1 is SGHRS and CDR2 is YFSETQ. Losses at the gene ends were 3 bases for V and 6 bases for J; bases not matched to a gene: 6. This chain's CDR3 is CASSWVGDRDGYTF. The CDR3 DNA sequence: TGCGCCAGCAGCTGGGTAGGGGACAGGGATGGCTACACCTTC. Full variable domain (missing parts from reference TRBV5-1 and TRBJ1-2): KAGVTQTPRYLIKTRGQQVTLSCSPISGHRSVSWYQQTPGQGLQFLFEYFSETQRNKGNFPGRFSGRQFSNSRSEMNVSTLELGDSALYLCASSWVGDRDGYTFGSGTRLTVV.

This clonotype appeared a few times. The gene calls are TRBV10-3 and TRBJ2-1; 10 bases fit TRBD2. The J segment lost 3 bases and the V segment lost 11 bases, leaving 13 bases of the junction unmatched. In germline, CDR1 is ENHRY, CDR2 SYGVKD. The CDR3 extends over 16 amino acids. The CDR3 here is CAVADSSGGHYNEQFF. CDR3 coding DNA: TGTGCCGTCGCAGACTCTAGCGGGGGACACTACAATGAGCAGTTCTTC.

This clonotype was seen only a few times. The rearrangement joins TRBV5-6 to TRBJ2-3; 7 nucleotides align to TRBD1. The CDR3 spans 16 residues. V dropped 3 bases and J dropped 6; count of bases not matched to a gene: 13. Looked up from germline, CDR1 is SGHDT and CDR2 is YYEEEE. CDR3 residues: CASSSKQGFASDTQYF. The CDR3 nucleotides read TGTGCCAGCAGCTCAAAACAGGGGTTCGCCTCCGATACGCAGTATTTT.

V usage is TRBV28 and J usage is TRBJ1-2; D gene ambiguous. The CDR3 loop spans 12 amino acids. V was trimmed by 5 bases and J by 8 bases, leaving 12 bases between them. CDR1 and CDR2 (germline): MDHEN, SYDVKM. In DNA form, the CDR3 reads TGTGCCAGCAGTCAGACTGACCGGGGCTACACCTTC. Its translation: CASSQTDRGYTF.

This chain joins TRBV18 and TRBJ1-4; 9 bases match TRBD1. The junction had 11 bases not matched to a gene; V was cut back by 4 bases and J by 2 bases. Germline CDR1 is KGHSH and CDR2 is LQKENI. This CDR3 comprises 18 residues. This CDR3 reads CASSQSVTGGRTNEKLFF. Here the CDR3 DNA reads TGTGCCAGCTCACAGTCGGTGACAGGGGGTCGGACTAATGAAAAACTGTTTTTT.

The genes are TRBV4-3 and TRBJ2-5; 12 positions agree with TRBD2. The germline CDR1 and CDR2 sequences are LGHNA and YSLEER. The CDR3 sequence is 18 residues long. V lost 3 bases to trimming and J lost 5 bases; unmatched junction nucleotides: 13. The chain's CDR3 is CASSHLALAGGPTETQYF. As DNA, the CDR3 is TGCGCCAGCAGCCACCTTGCTCTAGCGGGAGGGCCCACCGAGACCCAGTACTTC.

This clonotype was counted at least ten times. The chain links TRBV4-1 to TRBJ2-5; D not resolved. This CDR3 contains 15 residues. CDR1 is MGHRA, CDR2 YSYEKL, per germline. V was shortened by 1 base and J by 0 bases, with 9 bases between the two germline ends. This CDR3 is CASSQAHTYQETQYF. CDR3 coding DNA: TGCGCCAGCAGCCAAGCTCACACGTACCAAGAGACCCAGTACTTC.

The rearrangement links TRBV5-1 to TRBJ2-7; 9 bases align to TRBD1. Germline lookup yields CDR1 SGHRS and CDR2 YFSETQ. This CDR3 is 14 amino acids long. Trimming took 4 bases from V and 5 from J; bases not matched to a gene: 7. CDR3 sequence (DNA): TGCGCCAGCAGCAGGTCCGGACAGGGGAACGAGCAGTACTTC. Translation gives CASSRSGQGNEQYF.

Turning to this clonotype: A read error may explain this, as a much larger clone is one base away. J is TRBJ2-4 and V is TRBV3-1; D ambiguous. The DNA end is more similar to TRBJ2-5, so the J call may be wrong. This CDR3 region has 15 residues. CDR1 is LGHDT, CDR2 YNNKEL, per germline (reference sequence). DNA for the CDR3: TGTGCCAGCAGCCAAGTAAGTCGGCACCAAGGGACCCAGTACTTC. Its translation is CASSQVSRHQGTQYF.

This clonotype has at least ten counts. The rearrangement uses TRBV5-8 and TRBJ2-7; a possible D gene is TRBD2 (6 bases). Germline CDR1 is SGHTS and CDR2 is YDEGEE. This CDR3 is built from 15 residues. Deletions cut 4 bases from V and 2 bases from J, with 16 bases between. This CDR3 is CASSTGLQATYEQYF. The CDR3 DNA sequence: TGTGCCAGCAGCACCGGACTACAGGCCACCTACGAGCAGTACTTC.

Details on this clonotype: This may be a read error: a much more frequent sequence differs by one nucleotide. The chain joins TRBV19 to TRBJ1-1; D may be TRBD1 (5 bases). The CDR3 is 14 residues long. Germline CDR1 and CDR2: LNHDA and SQIVND (reference sequence). The CDR3 sequence: CVSSVEGMNTEAFF. The CDR3 coding sequence is TGTGTCAGTAGTGTCGAGGGGATGAACACTGAAGCTTTCTTT.